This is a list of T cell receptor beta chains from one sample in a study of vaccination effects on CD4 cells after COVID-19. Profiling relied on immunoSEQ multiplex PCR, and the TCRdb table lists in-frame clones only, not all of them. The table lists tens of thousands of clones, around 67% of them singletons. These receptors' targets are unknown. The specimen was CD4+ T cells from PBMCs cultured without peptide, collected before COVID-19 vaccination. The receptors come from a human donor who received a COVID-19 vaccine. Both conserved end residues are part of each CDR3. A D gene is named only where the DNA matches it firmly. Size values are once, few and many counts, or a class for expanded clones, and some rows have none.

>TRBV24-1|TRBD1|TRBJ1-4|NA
CATSDSPGQGDEKLFF
TGTGCCACCAGTGATTCGCCGGGACAGGGAGATGAAAAACTGTTTTTT
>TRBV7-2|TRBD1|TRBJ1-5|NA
CASSDWTGDYQPQHF
TGTGCCAGCAGCGACTGGACAGGGGATTATCAGCCCCAGCATTTT
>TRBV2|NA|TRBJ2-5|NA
CASKDDQETQYF
TGTGCCAGCAAGGATGACCAAGAGACCCAGTACTTC
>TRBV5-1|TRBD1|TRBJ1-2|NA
CASSPGQGYYGYTF
TGCGCCAGCAGCCCGGGACAGGGATACTATGGCTACACCTTC
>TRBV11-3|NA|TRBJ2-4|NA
CASSLEGFASSAKNIQYF
TGTGCCAGCAGCTTGGAGGGGTTCGCCTCTTCAGCCAAAAACATTCAGTACTTC
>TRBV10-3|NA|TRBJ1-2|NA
CAIMGTVDGYTF
TGTGCCATCATGGGGACGGTGGATGGCTACACCTTC
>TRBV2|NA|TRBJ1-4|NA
CASRGDTSNEKLFF
TGTGCCAGCAGGGGCGACACCTCTAATGAAAAACTGTTTTTT
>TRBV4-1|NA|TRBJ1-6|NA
CASSQEHLVSPLHF
TGCGCCAGCAGCCAAGAACACCTAGTTTCACCCCTCCACTTT
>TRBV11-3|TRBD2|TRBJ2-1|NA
CASSLVAGDEQFF
TGTGCCAGCAGCTTAGTCGCGGGAGATGAGCAGTTCTTC
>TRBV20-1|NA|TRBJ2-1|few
CSALSYNEQFF
TGCAGTGCTTTATCCTACAATGAGCAGTTCTTC
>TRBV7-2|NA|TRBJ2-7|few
CASSRGGNSYEQYF
TGTGCCAGCAGCCGTGGGGGGAACTCATACGAGCAGTACTTC
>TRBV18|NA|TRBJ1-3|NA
CASSPNFATASGNTIYF
TGTGCCAGCTCACCTAACTTCGCGACAGCCTCTGGAAACACCATATATTTT
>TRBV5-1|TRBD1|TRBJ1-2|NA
CASSLDGTGYGYTF
TGCGCCAGCAGCTTGGACGGGACAGGCTATGGCTACACCTTC
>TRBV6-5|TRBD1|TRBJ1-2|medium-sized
CASSYGGNEGAQGYTF
TGTGCCAGCAGTTACGGGGGGAATGAGGGGGCGCAAGGCTACACCTTC
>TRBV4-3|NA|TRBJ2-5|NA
CASSQDFETQYF
TGCGCCAGCAGCCAAGATTTCGAGACCCAGTACTTC
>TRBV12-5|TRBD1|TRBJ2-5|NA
CASAPRDSFWETQYF
TGTGCTAGTGCCCCCCGGGACAGCTTTTGGGAGACCCAGTACTTC
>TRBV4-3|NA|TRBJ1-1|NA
CASSQRGGAEAFF
TGCGCCAGCAGCCAACGGGGTGGAGCTGAAGCTTTCTTT
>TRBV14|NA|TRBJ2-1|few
CASSQVQTTGEQFF
TGTGCCAGCAGCCAAGTGCAGACGACGGGGGAGCAGTTCTTC
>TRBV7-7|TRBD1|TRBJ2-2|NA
CASSPWTGGRTGELFF
TGTGCTAGCAGCCCCTGGACAGGGGGCAGGACCGGGGAGCTGTTTTTT